This TCR beta chain was sequenced in a study of blood T cell repertoires in COVID-19. Study summary: Samples came from the United States, Italy and Spain, spanning acute and convalescent COVID-19.

Authors' methods: Counts of nucleated cells, estimated from reference gene primer amplification, were obtained. Sequencing was performed with immunoSEQ multiplex PCR; in TCRdb, only in-frame clones are kept and a portion is missing. The V and J calls and clone size were taken over from that table, and D and trimming were inferred from the DNA. Counted here are a few hundred thousand clones, roughly 82% occurring once; the ten biggest clones make up roughly an eighth. Trimming shortened V by 7 bases and J by 3 bases, and 6 bases separated the two germline ends. The CDR3 is 11 residues long. About this clone itself: Other nucleotide sequences from this sample produce the same CDR3.

The chain combines TRBV12-3 or TRBV12-4 with TRBJ1-1; no definite D call. The sample consisted of peripheral blood. The source is a man older than 75 with acute or convalescent COVID-19. The CDR3 spells CASTRDTEAFF. The CDR3 bases are TGTGCCAGCACCCGTGACACTGAAGCTTTCTTT.